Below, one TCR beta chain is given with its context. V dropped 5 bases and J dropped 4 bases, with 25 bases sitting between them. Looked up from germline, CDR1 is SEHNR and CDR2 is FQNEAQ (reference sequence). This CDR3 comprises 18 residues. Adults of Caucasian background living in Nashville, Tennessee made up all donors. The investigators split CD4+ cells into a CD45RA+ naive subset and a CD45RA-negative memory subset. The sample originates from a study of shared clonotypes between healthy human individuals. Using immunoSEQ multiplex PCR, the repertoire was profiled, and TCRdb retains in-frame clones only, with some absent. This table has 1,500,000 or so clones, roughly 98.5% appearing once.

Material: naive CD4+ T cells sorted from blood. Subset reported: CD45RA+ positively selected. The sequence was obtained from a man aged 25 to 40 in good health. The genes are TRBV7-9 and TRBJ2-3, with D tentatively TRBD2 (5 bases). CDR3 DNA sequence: TGTGCCAGCAGCCCCCGGAGGAGCATTAGGGAGTCGGCAGATACGCAGTATTTT. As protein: CASSPRRSIRESADTQYF.